The 13 T cell receptor beta chains in this list originate from one sample, sequenced in a study of shared clonotypes between healthy human individuals. Assay: immunoSEQ multiplex PCR; the TCRdb copy retains only in-frame clones and omits some. The sample yields 640,000 or so clones, around 72% seen once. Sequenced: memory CD4+ T cells sorted from blood. Subset noted: CD45RA-negative fraction. The source of these receptors is a woman aged 25 to 39 in good health.

The sample holds one count of this clone. The gene calls are TRBV6-1 and TRBJ2-5, with 7 bases identical to TRBD1. Germline values: CDR1 MNHNS, CDR2 SASEGT. V trimming: 2 bases; J trimming: 4 bases; junction bases outside the gene matches: 7. The CDR3 covers 15 residues. The CDR3 spells CASSEPGQLAETQYF. The CDR3 region has the DNA TGTGCCAGCAGTGAACCGGGACAGTTAGCAGAGACCCAGTACTTC.

The chain uses TRBV14 and TRBJ2-1, with 11 bases fitting TRBD2. V shed 5 bases and J 6 bases; nucleotides not matched to a gene: 3. Germline V gene lookup returns CDR1 SGHDN and CDR2 FVKESK. The CDR3 length is 14 residues. The CDR3 region has the DNA TGTGCCAGCAGCGAAACTAGCGGGAGCAATGAGCAGTTCTTC. It specifies CASSETSGSNEQFF.

This chain connects TRBV30 to TRBJ1-5; D is perhaps TRBD1 (6 bases). The ends were cut back, 4 bases at V and 3 bases at J, with 10 bases in the middle. CDR1 is GTSNPN and CDR2 is SVGIG in the germline V gene (reference sequence). CDR3 length equals 13 residues. CDR3 residues: CAWNRDTNQPQHF. The CDR3 nucleotides are TGTGCCTGGAACCGGGACACCAATCAGCCCCAGCATTTT.

The J gene is TRBJ2-5, the V gene TRBV6-1; unclear D gene. Germline V gene sequence: CDR1 MNHNS, CDR2 SASEGT. This CDR3 spans 14 amino acids. V was trimmed by 2 bases and J by 4 bases, leaving 11 bases between them. The CDR3: CASSEMQLGETQYF. CDR3 nucleotide sequence: TGTGCCAGCAGTGAAATGCAACTGGGAGAGACCCAGTACTTC.

The V call is TRBV6-5, the J call TRBJ2-5; D ambiguous. The CDR3 runs 14 residues. Germline V gives CDR1 MNHEY, CDR2 SVGAGI. Trimming pared 0 bases from V and 4 bases from J, leaving 9 bases between. CDR3 coding DNA: TGTGCCAGCAGTTACTCTCGGTTGTTAGAGACCCAGTACTTC. Translated: CASSYSRLLETQYF.

The chain links TRBV29-1 to TRBJ2-3; 14 bases fit TRBD2. Trimming cost V 6 bases and J 7 bases; bases outside gene matches: 9. The CDR3 spans 15 residues. CDR1 and CDR2 from the germline V gene are SQVTM and ANQGSEA. CDR3 protein: CSVPGLAGVTNTQYF. For the CDR3, the DNA is TGCAGCGTCCCGGGACTAGCGGGAGTCACGAATACGCAGTATTTT.

CDR3 in amino acids: CASSSSGPNTGELFF. CDR3 nucleotides: TGTGCCAGCAGCTCTAGCGGGCCGAACACCGGGGAGCTGTTTTTT. V usage is TRBV11-2 and J usage is TRBJ2-2; TRBD2 agrees at 8 bases. Unmatched junction bases numbered 1, after V lost 4 bases and J lost 0 bases. The CDR3 is 15 amino acids. Germline CDR1 reads SGHAT; CDR2 reads FQNNGV.

In its sample, this clone was seen a few times. The V and J genes are TRBV4-1 and TRBJ1-2; perhaps TRBD1 as D (5 bases). This CDR3 has 14 amino acids. Trimming took 4 bases from V and 3 from J, leaving 12 bases between them. Germline V gene sequence: CDR1 MGHRA, CDR2 YSYEKL. The CDR3 sequence is CASSPTEPYYGYTF. CDR3 DNA: TGCGCCAGCAGCCCGACAGAGCCTTACTATGGCTACACCTTC.

A note on this clone: Germline and junction disagree at one end, which may indicate a read error. The V and J genes are TRBV28 and TRBJ2-7, with a tentative D call TRBD2 (6 bases). Germline lookup yields CDR1 MDHEN and CDR2 SYDVKM. This CDR3 region has 13 residues. CDR3 coding DNA: TGTGCCAGCACCCAACGAAGGTGGGGGGAGAAGAACTTC. Translation gives CASTQRRWGEKNF.

The chain carries TRBV5-1 and TRBJ2-3, with TRBD2 identical over 13 bases. The V gene end was trimmed by 4 bases and the J gene end by 0 bases; junction bases not matched to a gene: 8. The CDR3 consists of 18 residues. The V gene's germline CDR1 is SGHRS and CDR2 YFSETQ. The CDR3 nucleotides are TGCGCCAGCAGCGAGACTCTACTAGCGGGAGGGAGCACAGATACGCAGTATTTT. Protein: CASSETLLAGGSTDTQYF.

This chain uses TRBV11-3 with TRBJ2-3; a weak D match, TRBD2 (5 bases). Trimming removed 3 bases from V and 0 bases from J, with 10 bases in between. Per the germline V gene, CDR1 is SGHNT and CDR2 is YENEEA. This CDR3 has 15 residues. The CDR3, as DNA: TGTGCCAGCAGCTTGGTAGGCGGGAGCACAGATACGCAGTATTTT. As protein: CASSLVGGSTDTQYF.

This clone was seen just once. CDR3 protein: CASGSPTGPQHF. In DNA form, the CDR3 reads TGTGCCAGCGGGTCCCCTACTGGGCCCCAGCATTTT. The rearrangement links TRBV28 to TRBJ1-5, with D unclear. Germline CDR1 reads MDHEN; CDR2 reads SYDVKM. The CDR3 loop spans 12 amino acids. V gave up 8 bases and J gave up 9 bases, with 14 bases separating them. The full variable domain, with the rest looked up from reference TRBV28 and TRBJ1-5, is DVKVTQSSRYLVKRTGEKVFLECVQDMDHENMFWYRQDPGLGLRLIYFSYDVKMKEKGDIPEGYSVSREKKERFSLILESASTNQTSMYLCASGSPTGPQHFGDGTRLSIL.

CDR3 residues: CAWSVPLKETQYF. The CDR3 DNA follows: TGTGCCTGGAGTGTACCTCTGAAAGAGACCCAGTACTTC. The chain has TRBV30 and TRBJ2-5; D is unclear. V was cut by 0 bases and J by 3 bases, with 8 bases left in between. CDR3 size: 13 residues. Looked up from germline, CDR1 is GTSNPN and CDR2 is SVGIG (reference sequence).